This passage covers 29 T cell receptor beta chains from one sample sequenced in a study of cytomegalovirus exposure and HLA in healthy donors. The PCR made use of 60 Vbeta and 13 Jbeta primers. Sequencing was performed with immunoSEQ multiplex PCR; in TCRdb, only in-frame clones are kept and a portion is missing. The sample records approximately 150,000 clones, roughly four fifths being singletons. Input material: PBMCs. Receptors originate from a woman between 55 and 75 years old in good health and CMV-seronegative.

The chain employs TRBV6-6 and TRBJ2-7; D is undetermined. The V and J ends lost 0 bases and 4 bases respectively, with 7 bases between them. Per germline, CDR1 MNHNY and CDR2 SVGAGI (reference sequence). The CDR3 sequence is 13 residues long. The CDR3 nucleotides read TGTGCCAGCAGTTACTCGACCAGGTACGAGCAGTACTTC. Its translation is CASSYSTRYEQYF.

In its sample, this clone was seen a few times. J is TRBJ1-5 and V is TRBV6-6, with D unresolved. This CDR3 has 15 residues. Germline lookup yields CDR1 MNHNY and CDR2 SVGAGI (reference sequence). V was shortened by 6 bases and J by 0 bases, with 12 bases between the two germline ends. In DNA form, the CDR3 reads TGTGCCAGCAGCCTCCCCGGGAATAGCAATCAGCCCCAGCATTTT. Translating it yields CASSLPGNSNQPQHF.

The chain has TRBV25-1 and TRBJ1-2; 8 nucleotides agree with TRBD1. Trimming removed 6 bases from V and 4 bases from J; junction bases left unmatched: 4. This CDR3 has 13 residues. Looked up from germline, CDR1 is MGHDK and CDR2 is SYGVNS. CDR3 loop: CASSLGQGYGYTF. CDR3 DNA: TGTGCCAGCAGCCTCGGACAGGGCTATGGCTACACCTTC.

On this clone itself: Relative to the germline gene, one junction end is altered; a read error may explain this. The gene calls are TRBV9 and TRBJ2-1; D possibly matches TRBD1 or TRBD2 (7 bases each). From germline, CDR1 is SGDLS and CDR2 YYNGEE. The length of the CDR3 is 16 residues. This chain's CDR3 is CATSRGASGEYNEQFF. The CDR3 nucleotides are TGTGCCACCAGCAGGGGGGCCAGCGGGGAATACAATGAGCAGTTCTTC.

The chain carries TRBV2 and TRBJ2-1; 13 bases map to TRBD2. The trim removed 9 bases at V and 8 bases at J, leaving 4 bases unmatched. The CDR3 length is 13 residues. In germline, CDR1 is SNHLY, CDR2 FYNNEI. The chain's CDR3 is CASGTSGVDEQFF. The CDR3 nucleotides read TGTGCCAGTGGGACTAGCGGGGTGGATGAGCAGTTCTTC.

The chain combines TRBV6-1 with TRBJ2-7, with TRBD1 matching over 7 bases. This CDR3 region has 14 residues. Trimming at V came to 5 bases and at J to 5 bases, leaving 9 bases not matched to a gene. Germline CDR1 and CDR2: MNHNS and SASEGT. For the CDR3, the DNA is TGTGCCAGCAGTCAGTTACAGGGGTTAAACGAGCAGTACTTC. It specifies CASSQLQGLNEQYF.

The chain carries TRBV27 and TRBJ2-1; D is possibly TRBD1 (5 bases). Germline V CDR1 and CDR2: MNHEY, SMNVEV (reference sequence). Trimming took 3 bases from V and 7 from J, leaving 13 bases between them. This CDR3 region has 14 residues. This CDR3 reads CASSLMHSGNEQFF. CDR3 DNA: TGTGCCAGCAGTTTGATGCATTCAGGGAATGAGCAGTTCTTC.

This clone was seen a handful of times. The chain couples TRBV6-1 to TRBJ1-4; 7 bases are a match to TRBD1. The J segment lost 1 base and the V segment lost 7 bases, leaving 3 bases of the junction unmatched. The germline V gene encodes CDR1 MNHNS and CDR2 SASEGT. This CDR3 contains 14 residues. As DNA, the CDR3 is TGTGCCAGCACCCGGACAGGAACTAATGAAAAACTGTTTTTT. Protein product: CASTRTGTNEKLFF.

The chain couples TRBV5-8 to TRBJ1-6; no reliable D call. In germline, CDR1 is SGHTS, CDR2 YDEGEE. V shed 0 bases and J shed 10 bases, with 11 bases lying between them. This CDR3 is 14 amino acids long. CDR3 coding DNA: TGTGCCAGCAGCTTGGACGCTGGGCAATCACCCCTCCACTTT. Its translation is CASSLDAGQSPLHF.

Only a few counts were recorded for this clone. The chain links TRBV4-2 to TRBJ2-7, with 11 bases identical to TRBD2. The CDR3 covers 15 residues. The V segment lost 2 bases and the J segment 7 bases; nucleotides outside the gene matches: 7. Germline V gene lookup returns CDR1 LGHNA and CDR2 YNFKEQ. CDR3: CASSQKATSGEEQYF. CDR3 DNA sequence: TGTGCCAGCAGCCAAAAGGCGACTAGCGGGGAGGAGCAGTACTTC.

This clone has only a few counts. J is TRBJ2-2 and V is TRBV7-9; TRBD1 matches at 7 bases. The CDR3 extends over 15 amino acids. Germline CDR1 reads SEHNR; CDR2 reads FQNEAQ (reference sequence). V dropped 4 bases and J dropped 3; count of bases not matched to a gene: 5. The CDR3 DNA sequence: TGTGCCAGCAGCTCAAGGACAGGTTACACCGGGGAGCTGTTTTTT. It codes for CASSSRTGYTGELFF.

This chain joins TRBV19 and TRBJ1-5; the match to TRBD1 covers 12 bases. The germline V gene encodes CDR1 LNHDA and CDR2 SQIVND (reference sequence). Germline trimming cut 6 bases from V and 1 base from J; bases unmatched to any gene: 13. The length of the CDR3 is 19 residues. In DNA, the CDR3 is TGTGCCAGTAGCGAAGCACCGGGACAGGGGGCCAGGAGCAATCAGCCCCAGCATTTT. Residues: CASSEAPGQGARSNQPQHF.

The rearrangement joins TRBV6-1 to TRBJ1-2; D gene uncertain. V was clipped by 8 bases and J by 4 bases, with 14 bases between them. Germline CDR1 reads MNHNS; CDR2 reads SASEGT. The CDR3 covers 13 residues. CDR3 bases: TGTGCCAGCGGGGAGAGTTTCGGCTATGGCTACACCTTC. The encoded protein is CASGESFGYGYTF.

The chain couples TRBV7-8 to TRBJ2-1; D gene ambiguous. The CDR3 length is 16 residues. The V end lost 1 base, the J end lost 4 bases, and 14 bases lay between the germline ends. From germline, CDR1 is SGHVS and CDR2 FQNEAQ. The CDR3 spells CASSLVTSRRYNEQFF. The CDR3, as DNA: TGTGCCAGCAGCTTAGTAACGTCTAGGCGGTACAATGAGCAGTTCTTC.

The chain carries TRBV14 and TRBJ2-5; 7 bases align to TRBD1. V dropped 0 bases and J dropped 2; count of bases not matched to a gene: 15. This CDR3 comprises 19 residues. Germline values: CDR1 SGHDN, CDR2 FVKESK. The CDR3 DNA sequence: TGTGCCAGCAGCCAAGATCTGTACCTCGCGGCAGGGGGACAAGAGACCCAGTACTTC. It is translated as CASSQDLYLAAGGQETQYF.

The chain carries TRBV18 and TRBJ2-7; possible D gene TRBD1, 6 bases. Germline lookup yields CDR1 KGHSH and CDR2 LQKENI. Trimming shortened V by 3 bases and J by 4 bases, and 13 bases separated the two germline ends. CDR3 length: 14 amino acids. CDR3 region: CASSPRERGYEQYF. For the CDR3, the DNA is TGTGCCAGCTCACCTCGAGAAAGGGGGTACGAGCAGTACTTC. The whole variable domain, remainder taken from reference TRBV18 and TRBJ2-7, is NAGVMQNPRHLVRRRGQEARLRCSPMKGHSHVYWYRQLPEEGLKFMVYLQKENIIDESGMPKERFSAEFPKEGPSILRIQQVVRGDSAAYFCASSPRERGYEQYFGPGTRLTVT.

About this clone: A read error may account for a junction end that differs from germline. Other DNA sequences in the sample encode the same CDR3. This chain joins TRBV5-4 and TRBJ2-1; D remains ambiguous. Per germline, CDR1 SGHNT and CDR2 YYREEE (reference sequence). The CDR3 is made up of 15 amino acids. The CDR3 DNA reads as TGCGCCAGCAGCTCCCTCCCTGTGGCTTACAATGAGCAGTTCTTC. As protein: CASSSLPVAYNEQFF.

The chain is built from TRBV30 and TRBJ2-5, with D possibly TRBD2 on 7 matching bases. This CDR3 has 13 amino acids. With 3 bases removed from V and 7 bases from J, the gap between germline ends came to 15 bases. Germline V gives CDR1 GTSNPN, CDR2 SVGIG (reference sequence). The DNA of the CDR3 is TGTGCCTGGAGGGCAAGAGGGGGGGGGACCCAGTACTTC. This codes for CAWRARGGGTQYF.

This chain joins TRBV10-3 and TRBJ2-1; 7 bases line up with TRBD1. This CDR3 contains 16 residues. The V gene end was trimmed by 6 bases and the J gene end by 7 bases; junction bases not matched to a gene: 15. The V gene's germline CDR1 is ENHRY and CDR2 SYGVKD. CDR3 loop: CAISGTATRGGNEQFF. CDR3 DNA sequence: TGTGCCATCAGCGGGACAGCCACCCGGGGTGGGAATGAGCAGTTCTTC.

The chain combines TRBV9 with TRBJ2-1; 10 nucleotides agree with TRBD2. With 1 base clipped from V and 9 bases from J, the junction kept 16 bases outside the gene matches. The CDR3 has 18 amino acids. Germline-derived CDR1 and CDR2 are SGDLS and YYNGEE. CDR3 sequence: CASSVTQGPAGGGAEQFF. The DNA for the CDR3 is TGTGCCAGCAGCGTAACCCAAGGGCCAGCGGGAGGGGGAGCTGAGCAGTTCTTC.

The J gene is TRBJ2-3, the V gene TRBV28; the match to TRBD1 covers 8 bases. Germline V gives CDR1 MDHEN, CDR2 SYDVKM. This CDR3 contains 15 residues. Trimming removed 2 bases from V and 3 bases from J; junction bases left unmatched: 4. CDR3 amino acids: CASSLPQGATDTQYF. In nucleotides, the CDR3 is TGTGCCAGCAGTTTACCTCAGGGGGCTACAGATACGCAGTATTTT.

This clone was recorded once. At one end, the junction sequence differs from germline, possibly due to a read error. The DNA for the CDR3 is TGTTCCAGCAGCTCCAAAACAGGGGCCTACGAGCAGTACTTC. Its translation: CSSSSKTGAYEQYF. The chain employs TRBV7-9 and TRBJ2-7; 7 nucleotides align to TRBD1. The CDR3 has 14 amino acids. Germline V gene sequence: CDR1 SEHNR, CDR2 FQNEAQ (reference sequence).

The chain combines TRBV6-6 with TRBJ1-5, with 8 bases matching TRBD1. The CDR3 is 16 residues long. The trim removed 5 bases at V and 2 bases at J, leaving 8 bases unmatched. Germline assignment: CDR1 MNHNY and CDR2 SVGAGI (reference sequence). For the CDR3, the DNA is TGTGCCAGCAGTCGCGACAGGGGAACGGGCAATCAGCCCCAGCATTTT. The encoded protein is CASSRDRGTGNQPQHF.

The chain combines TRBV11-2 with TRBJ2-1; maybe TRBD2 (6 bases). Trimming pared 1 base from V and 9 bases from J, leaving 19 bases between. Germline-derived CDR1 and CDR2 are SGHAT and FQNNGV. The CDR3 length is 16 residues. CDR3 region: CASSLVGGISLGEQFF. CDR3 DNA sequence: TGTGCCAGCAGCTTAGTTGGAGGGATTAGCTTGGGTGAGCAGTTCTTC.

The chain uses TRBV10-2 and TRBJ2-1, with 8 bases fitting TRBD1. The germline V gene encodes CDR1 WSHSY and CDR2 SAAADI. After removal of 3 bases from V and 9 bases from J, the junction contained 7 bases not matched to a gene. The CDR3 totals 14 residues. CDR3 DNA sequence: TGCGCCAGCAGTGACCTAGACAGGGGAGGTGAGCAGTTCTTC. Its translation is CASSDLDRGGEQFF.

The chain recombines TRBV6-5 with TRBJ2-3; TRBD2 agrees at 9 bases. V dropped 6 bases and J dropped 5; count of bases not matched to a gene: 6. From germline, CDR1 is MNHEY and CDR2 SVGAGI. The CDR3 length is 14 residues. The CDR3 DNA reads as TGTGCCAGCAGGCCGGGACTAGCAGTAGATACGCAGTATTTT. It encodes CASRPGLAVDTQYF.

The rearrangement joins TRBV7-3 to TRBJ2-3; 7 nucleotides align to TRBD2. V lost 5 bases and J lost 5; bases outside the gene matches: 10. The CDR3 runs 15 residues. Germline V gene sequence: CDR1 SGHTA, CDR2 FQGTGA. CDR3 residues: CASSPQGRAKDTQYF. The CDR3 coding sequence is TGTGCCAGCAGCCCCCAAGGGAGGGCCAAAGATACGCAGTATTTT.

This chain connects TRBV5-1 to TRBJ2-1; 7 positions match TRBD1. Losses at the gene ends were 3 bases for V and 2 bases for J; bases not matched to a gene: 2. The germline gives CDR1 SGHRS, CDR2 YFSETQ. CDR3 length: 14 amino acids. The CDR3 bases are TGCGCCAGCAGCTCAGGGGGACCCTACAATGAGCAGTTCTTC. Encoded protein: CASSSGGPYNEQFF.

Only one count was recorded for this clone. The V and J genes are TRBV5-1 and TRBJ1-4; no reliable D call. Germline V gene lookup returns CDR1 SGHRS and CDR2 YFSETQ. The CDR3 contains 17 residues. The germline V and J ends were trimmed by 0 bases and 2 bases, with 14 bases remaining between them. Written as DNA, the CDR3 is TGCGCCAGCAGCTTGGCCCCCGGCGGGCCTACTAATGAAAAACTGTTTTTT. Amino acids: CASSLAPGGPTNEKLFF.